This TCR beta chain was captured by sequencing in a study of blood T cell repertoires in COVID-19. Per the germline V gene, CDR1 is MGHDK and CDR2 is SYGVNS. The CDR3 consists of 14 residues. The junction had 4 bases not matched to a gene; V was cut back by 7 bases and J by 3 bases. Clones were read by immunoSEQ multiplex PCR, and TCRdb kept only the in-frame ones, dropping some. Here the sample spans about 60,000 clones, 70% to 90% being singletons. The chain uses TRBV25-1 and TRBJ2-2; 8 positions agree with TRBD1. This TCR was recovered from a man between 35 and 55 years old with acute or convalescent COVID-19. Sequencing input: peripheral blood. This chain's CDR3 is CASTSTGDTGELFF. For the CDR3, the DNA is TGTGCCAGCACCTCGACAGGGGACACCGGGGAGCTGTTTTTT.